Listed below are T cell receptor beta chains from one sample, sequenced in a study of shared clonotypes between healthy human individuals. The table came from immunoSEQ multiplex PCR; TCRdb's copy has only in-frame clones and leaves some out. There are millions of clones in the sample; over 85% occur only once, and around 0.14% lies in the top ten. The sequenced sample consisted of naive CD4+ T cells sorted from blood. These receptors originate from a man aged 18 to 30 in good health. The CDR3 runs from the conserved cysteine through the conserved F or W. Fields, in order: clone size, J gene, V gene, D gene, CDR3 protein, CDR3 DNA. A D gene is named only where the DNA matches it firmly. Only part of the rows carry a size: once, few, many, or a class if the clone is expanded.

abundance: -
j_gene: TRBJ2-3
v_gene: TRBV6-1
d_gene: -
CDR3aa: CASSERAPAGGTDTQYF
CDR3nt: TGTGCCAGCAGTGAAAGGGCCCCGGCAGGGGGCACAGATACGCAGTATTTT

abundance: few
j_gene: TRBJ2-7
v_gene: TRBV10-3
d_gene: -
CDR3aa: CAISDTRSSYEQYF
CDR3nt: TGTGCCATCAGCGATACTAGAAGCTCCTACGAGCAGTACTTC

abundance: -
j_gene: TRBJ2-1
v_gene: TRBV10-3
d_gene: TRBD2
CDR3aa: CAISRLAGDNEQFF
CDR3nt: TGTGCCATCAGCAGACTAGCGGGGGACAATGAGCAGTTCTTC

abundance: -
j_gene: TRBJ2-3
v_gene: TRBV6-1
d_gene: -
CDR3aa: CATLRRGYTDTQYF
CDR3nt: TGTGCCACACTACGGAGGGGGTACACAGATACGCAGTATTTT

abundance: -
j_gene: TRBJ1-3
v_gene: TRBV5-1
d_gene: -
CDR3aa: CASSLDLTATIYF
CDR3nt: TGCGCCAGCAGCTTGGATCTGACCGCCACCATATATTTT

abundance: -
j_gene: TRBJ2-7
v_gene: TRBV4-2
d_gene: -
CDR3aa: CASSHSSPTSYEQYF
CDR3nt: TGTGCCAGCAGCCATTCCTCACCTACCTCCTACGAGCAGTACTTC

abundance: few
j_gene: TRBJ1-1
v_gene: TRBV7-9
d_gene: -
CDR3aa: CASSLSKGTEAFF
CDR3nt: TGTGCCAGCAGCTTGTCAAAAGGTACTGAAGCTTTCTTT

abundance: -
j_gene: TRBJ2-1
v_gene: TRBV5-1
d_gene: -
CDR3aa: CASSGGGISYNEQFF
CDR3nt: TGCGCCAGCAGTGGAGGGGGCATTTCCTACAATGAGCAGTTCTTC

abundance: -
j_gene: TRBJ2-7
v_gene: TRBV19
d_gene: TRBD1
CDR3aa: CASSMQAGGSYEQYF
CDR3nt: TGTGCCAGTAGTATGCAGGCAGGGGGCTCGTACGAGCAGTACTTC

abundance: -
j_gene: TRBJ2-3
v_gene: TRBV7-7
d_gene: TRBD2
CDR3aa: CASSLNAGGSDTQYF
CDR3nt: TGTGCTAGCAGCTTAAATGCGGGGGGGTCAGATACGCAGTATTTT

abundance: -
j_gene: TRBJ1-5
v_gene: TRBV5-3
d_gene: TRBD1
CDR3aa: CARSLDREGRPQHF
CDR3nt: TGTGCCAGAAGCCTTGACAGGGAGGGGCGGCCCCAGCATTTT

abundance: -
j_gene: TRBJ2-5
v_gene: TRBV12-2
d_gene: -
CDR3aa: CASRLALRLGQETQYF
CDR3nt: TGTGCAAGTCGCTTAGCGCTTCGCCTGGGGCAAGAGACCCAGTACTTC

abundance: few
j_gene: TRBJ1-5
v_gene: TRBV30
d_gene: -
CDR3aa: CAWGQDQPQHF
CDR3nt: TGTGCCTGGGGTCAAGATCAGCCCCAGCATTTT

abundance: -
j_gene: TRBJ2-3
v_gene: TRBV7-9
d_gene: TRBD1
CDR3aa: CASSLVRTGGRGDTQYF
CDR3nt: TGTGCCAGCAGCTTAGTAAGGACAGGGGGCCGAGGAGATACGCAGTATTTT

abundance: -
j_gene: TRBJ1-2
v_gene: TRBV7-2
d_gene: -
CDR3aa: CASSLQGGYGYTF
CDR3nt: TGTGCCAGCAGCTTGCAGGGCGGCTATGGCTACACCTTC

abundance: -
j_gene: TRBJ2-1
v_gene: TRBV7-6
d_gene: TRBD2
CDR3aa: CASSPRTSGSTSSYNEQFF
CDR3nt: TGTGCCAGCAGCCCACGGACTAGCGGGTCCACCTCATCCTACAATGAGCAGTTCTTC

abundance: -
j_gene: TRBJ2-6
v_gene: TRBV25-1
d_gene: -
CDR3aa: CASSEEWTGANVLTF
CDR3nt: TGTGCCAGCAGTGAAGAGTGGACTGGGGCCAACGTCCTGACTTTC

abundance: -
j_gene: TRBJ1-4
v_gene: TRBV27
d_gene: TRBD1
CDR3aa: CASSGGTGAWEKLFF
CDR3nt: TGTGCCAGCAGTGGGGGGACAGGGGCGTGGGAAAAACTGTTTTTT

abundance: -
j_gene: TRBJ2-2
v_gene: TRBV6-5
d_gene: -
CDR3aa: CASSYFPGPNTGELFF
CDR3nt: TGTGCCAGCAGTTACTTTCCGGGGCCAAACACCGGGGAGCTGTTTTTT

abundance: -
j_gene: TRBJ2-1
v_gene: TRBV5-1
d_gene: TRBD2
CDR3aa: CASSLGLAGDKQFF
CDR3nt: TGCGCCAGCAGCTTAGGACTAGCGGGAGACAAGCAGTTCTTC

abundance: -
j_gene: TRBJ2-6
v_gene: TRBV19
d_gene: TRBD1
CDR3aa: CASSAQTGSNVLTF
CDR3nt: TGTGCCAGTAGTGCCCAGACAGGGTCCAACGTCCTGACTTTC

abundance: -
j_gene: TRBJ2-3
v_gene: TRBV5-4
d_gene: TRBD1
CDR3aa: CASSPTGQGTDTQYF
CDR3nt: TGTGCCAGCAGCCCGACAGGACAGGGCACAGATACGCAGTATTTT

abundance: -
j_gene: TRBJ2-5
v_gene: TRBV10-2
d_gene: -
CDR3aa: CASSVRGETQYF
CDR3nt: TGCGCCAGCAGTGTTCGTGGGGAGACCCAGTACTTC

abundance: -
j_gene: TRBJ1-2
v_gene: TRBV2
d_gene: TRBD1
CDR3aa: CASSEPDRVRSPHLNNYGYTF
CDR3nt: TGTGCCAGCAGTGAACCAGACAGGGTAAGGTCTCCCCATCTTAATAACTATGGCTACACCTTC

abundance: -
j_gene: TRBJ2-5
v_gene: TRBV13
d_gene: -
CDR3aa: CASSFRLKGETQYF
CDR3nt: TGTGCCAGCAGCTTCCGACTAAAGGGGGAGACCCAGTACTTC

abundance: -
j_gene: TRBJ2-5
v_gene: TRBV30
d_gene: TRBD2
CDR3aa: CAWRDAGGWETQYF
CDR3nt: TGTGCCTGGAGAGACGCGGGGGGCTGGGAGACCCAGTACTTC

abundance: -
j_gene: TRBJ2-7
v_gene: TRBV25-1
d_gene: -
CDR3aa: CASSESWEQYF
CDR3nt: TGTGCCAGCAGTGAATCTTGGGAGCAGTACTTC

abundance: once
j_gene: TRBJ2-1
v_gene: TRBV10-3
d_gene: TRBD1
CDR3aa: CAISESGGSYNEQFF
CDR3nt: TGTGCCATCAGTGAATCAGGGGGCTCCTACAATGAGCAGTTCTTC

abundance: -
j_gene: TRBJ1-5
v_gene: TRBV30
d_gene: TRBD1
CDR3aa: CAWQGGSNQPQHF
CDR3nt: TGTGCCTGGCAGGGGGGTAGCAATCAGCCCCAGCATTTT

abundance: -
j_gene: TRBJ2-1
v_gene: TRBV11-2
d_gene: TRBD2
CDR3aa: CASSHDSGRDYNEQFF
CDR3nt: TGTGCCAGCAGCCACGATAGCGGGAGGGATTACAATGAGCAGTTCTTC

abundance: once
j_gene: TRBJ1-3
v_gene: TRBV28
d_gene: -
CDR3aa: CASSLGGLGNTIYF
CDR3nt: TGTGCCAGCAGTTTGGGGGGGCTGGGAAACACCATATATTTT

abundance: once
j_gene: TRBJ2-3
v_gene: TRBV5-4
d_gene: -
CDR3aa: CASSLGASIGTDTQYF
CDR3nt: TGTGCCAGCAGCTTGGGGGCTAGCATCGGCACAGATACGCAGTATTTT

abundance: -
j_gene: TRBJ1-5
v_gene: TRBV28
d_gene: TRBD1
CDR3aa: CASSLGQGSRSNQPQHF
CDR3nt: TGTGCCAGCAGTCTGGGACAGGGTAGTCGTAGCAATCAGCCCCAGCATTTT

abundance: once
j_gene: TRBJ2-3
v_gene: TRBV13
d_gene: TRBD2
CDR3aa: CASSLKAGGPDTQYF
CDR3nt: TGTGCCAGCAGCTTAAAGGCGGGGGGGCCTGATACGCAGTATTTT

abundance: -
j_gene: TRBJ2-1
v_gene: TRBV7-9
d_gene: TRBD2
CDR3aa: CASSLAGGSSNEQFF
CDR3nt: TGTGCCAGCAGCTTAGCGGGCGGGAGTTCTAATGAGCAGTTCTTC

abundance: -
j_gene: TRBJ1-3
v_gene: TRBV10-3
d_gene: -
CDR3aa: CAISAIGSSGNTIYF
CDR3nt: TGTGCCATCAGTGCTATAGGGAGCTCTGGAAACACCATATATTTT

abundance: -
j_gene: TRBJ2-5
v_gene: TRBV19
d_gene: -
CDR3aa: CASSMIQGGSRSETQYF
CDR3nt: TGTGCCAGTAGTATGATTCAGGGGGGCTCTCGTTCCGAGACCCAGTACTTC

abundance: -
j_gene: TRBJ2-1
v_gene: TRBV20-1
d_gene: -
CDR3aa: CSARILDEQFF
CDR3nt: TGCAGTGCTAGGATTCTTGATGAGCAGTTCTTC

abundance: -
j_gene: TRBJ1-5
v_gene: TRBV11-2
d_gene: -
CDR3aa: CASSFFPQPQHF
CDR3nt: TGTGCCAGCAGCTTCTTCCCTCAGCCCCAGCATTTT

abundance: once
j_gene: TRBJ2-3
v_gene: TRBV21-1
d_gene: -
CDR3aa: CASSNYSGGEVVDTQYF
CDR3nt: TGTGCCAGCAGCAATTACTCGGGGGGCGAAGTTGTAGATACGCAGTATTTT

abundance: -
j_gene: TRBJ2-4
v_gene: TRBV30
d_gene: -
CDR3aa: CAWNLKTSRGAKNIQYF
CDR3nt: TGTGCCTGGAACCTCAAGACATCCAGGGGAGCCAAAAACATTCAGTACTTC

abundance: -
j_gene: TRBJ2-5
v_gene: TRBV9
d_gene: TRBD2
CDR3aa: CASSHLAGEETQYF
CDR3nt: TGTGCCAGCAGCCATCTAGCGGGGGAAGAGACCCAGTACTTC

abundance: -
j_gene: TRBJ1-1
v_gene: TRBV30
d_gene: -
CDR3aa: CAWRSMNTEAFF
CDR3nt: TGTGCCTGGAGGTCAATGAACACTGAAGCTTTCTTT